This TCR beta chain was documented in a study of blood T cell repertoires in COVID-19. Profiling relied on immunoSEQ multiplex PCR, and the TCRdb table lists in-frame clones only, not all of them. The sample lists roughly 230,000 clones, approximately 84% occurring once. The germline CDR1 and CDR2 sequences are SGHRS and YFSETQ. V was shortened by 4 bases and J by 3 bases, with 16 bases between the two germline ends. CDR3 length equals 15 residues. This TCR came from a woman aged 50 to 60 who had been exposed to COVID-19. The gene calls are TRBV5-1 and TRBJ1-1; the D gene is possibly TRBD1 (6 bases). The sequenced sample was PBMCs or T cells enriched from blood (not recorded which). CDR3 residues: CASSPHQSGDTEAFF. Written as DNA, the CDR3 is TGCGCCAGCAGCCCGCACCAGTCAGGGGACACTGAAGCTTTCTTT.